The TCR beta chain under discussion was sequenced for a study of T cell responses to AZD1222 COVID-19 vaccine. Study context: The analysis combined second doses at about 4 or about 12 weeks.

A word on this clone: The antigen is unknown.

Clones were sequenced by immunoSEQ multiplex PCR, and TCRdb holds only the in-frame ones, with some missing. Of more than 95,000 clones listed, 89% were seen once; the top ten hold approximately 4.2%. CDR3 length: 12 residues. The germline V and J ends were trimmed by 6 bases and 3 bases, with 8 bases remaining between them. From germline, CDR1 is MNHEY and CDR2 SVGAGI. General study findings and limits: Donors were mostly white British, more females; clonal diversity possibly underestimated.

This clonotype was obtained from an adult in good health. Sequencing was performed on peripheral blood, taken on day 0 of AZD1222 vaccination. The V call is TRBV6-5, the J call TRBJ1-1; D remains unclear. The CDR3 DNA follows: TGTGCCAGCAGCTTACCCGACACTGAAGCTTTCTTT. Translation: CASSLPDTEAFF.